Listed below are T cell receptor beta chains from one sample, sequenced in a study of T-cell reconstitution after alpha-beta-depleted transplantation in children. Via MiXCR, TCRdb re-called the PCR reads, giving one row per CDR3 protein. There are approximately 420,000 distinct CDR3 sequences in the sample; roughly 10% occur only once, and nearly 5.5% lies in the top ten. This material consisted of PBMCs from the stem cell graft donor, taken from the stem cell graft. The receptor source for this set is a human donor who donated a stem cell graft to a child with acute myeloid leukemia. Each CDR3 is given with its conserved first and last residue. The D gene is left open where the match is weak. Not every row has a clone size; where given, it reads once, few, many or a size class.

size	V	D	J	DNA	CDR3
many	TRBV12-3/TRBV12-4	TRBD1	TRBJ1-1	TGTGCCAGCAGTTTGCGTGTGGGACAGGGACGGACTGAAGCTTTCTTT	CASSLRVGQGRTEAFF
many	TRBV20-1	TRBD2	TRBJ2-5	TGCAGTGCTAGAAGCGGGAGGGCCTTCGAGACCCAGTACTTC	CSARSGRAFETQYF
many	TRBV7-3	.	TRBJ2-1	TGTGCCAGCAGCTTATCTGCGGGATTGTACAATGAGCAGTTCTTC	CASSLSAGLYNEQFF
.	TRBV6-2/TRBV6-3	.	TRBJ2-3	TGTGCCAGCAGCAGGGACCCAGGGCGGAATACGCAGTATTTT	CASSRDPGRNTQYF
.	TRBV7-9	TRBD1	TRBJ1-2	TGTGCCAGCAGCCTAATGGGGACAGTAATCGGCTACACCTTC	CASSLMGTVIGYTF
.	TRBV12-5	TRBD1	TRBJ1-3	TGTGCTAGTGGCTTAACAGGGGGTTCTGCTGGAAACACCATATATTTT	CASGLTGGSAGNTIYF
.	TRBV2	TRBD2	TRBJ2-2	TGTGCCAGCAGGCCTACTAGCGGGGACAGTGAGGAGCTGTTTTTT	CASRPTSGDSEELFF
.	TRBV3-1	.	TRBJ2-6	TGTGCCAGCAGCCCAGCTTGGGCCGGGGCCAACGTCCTGACTTTC	CASSPAWAGANVLTF
.	TRBV5-1	.	TRBJ2-3	TGCGCCAGCGGAAGAACAGGAAGCACAGATACGCAGTATTTT	CASGRTGSTDTQYF
.	TRBV27	.	TRBJ1-2	TGTGCCAGCAGCTCCGCCCTAGGGGTGGATGGCTACACCTTC	CASSSALGVDGYTF
.	TRBV29-1	TRBD2	TRBJ2-1	TGCAGCCTTGGGGTAGCGGGGGGAGTGGGTGAGCAGTTCTTC	CSLGVAGGVGEQFF
few	TRBV29-1	.	TRBJ2-1	TGCAGCGTGCCCGATTTAACCTACAATGAGCAGTTCTTC	CSVPDLTYNEQFF
few	TRBV29-1	.	TRBJ2-2	TGCAGCGTTCGGGGTCCCGGCGGGGAGCTGTTTTTT	CSVRGPGGELFF
.	TRBV6-4	.	TRBJ1-4	TGTGCCAGCAGTGACTCGACAGGAACTAATGAAAAACTGTTTTTT	CASSDSTGTNEKLFF
few	TRBV2	TRBD1	TRBJ2-1	TGTGCCAGCAGCCTGACAGGGGACCCTTACAATGAGCAGTTCTTC	CASSLTGDPYNEQFF
.	TRBV4-2	TRBD1	TRBJ2-6	TGTGCCAGCAGCCAAGAGGGACAGGCTGGGGCCAACGTCCTGACTTTC	CASSQEGQAGANVLTF
few	TRBV20-1	TRBD2	TRBJ2-1	TGCAGTGCTAGTCTAAGCGGGAGAAACCAGTTCTTC	CSASLSGRNQFF
few	TRBV7-3	TRBD2	TRBJ2-1	TGTGCCAGCAGCGTTCTAGCGGGAGCAGGAAACAATGAGCAGTTCTTC	CASSVLAGAGNNEQFF
.	TRBV5-1	.	TRBJ2-1	TGCGCCAGCAGCTTGGTTGGGGGCTATGAGCAGTTCTTC	CASSLVGGYEQFF
.	TRBV5-4	TRBD1	TRBJ1-2	TGTGCCAGCAGCTTGGGACAGGGGGCGTGGGTTGGCTACACCTTC	CASSLGQGAWVGYTF
.	TRBV20-1	TRBD1	TRBJ1-1	TGCAGTGCTAGGGACAGGGGCCTGACTGAAGCTTTCTTT	CSARDRGLTEAFF
few	TRBV20-1	TRBD1	TRBJ2-7	TGCAGTGCTAGAACTCGACAGGGGATCAACGAGCAGTACTTC	CSARTRQGINEQYF
.	TRBV30	.	TRBJ1-1	TGTGCCTGGTCACGACAGGCTGCGAGAGTAGCTTTCTTT	CAWSRQAARVAFF
.	TRBV6-5	.	TRBJ1-1	TGTGCCAGCAGTAACCGGGCCATTCAAGGGAACACTGAAGCTTTCTTT	CASSNRAIQGNTEAFF
.	TRBV12-5	TRBD1	TRBJ1-1	TGTGCTAGTGGTTTGGACCGGACAGGGGGCCTCACTGAAGCTTTCTTT	CASGLDRTGGLTEAFF
.	TRBV10-3	TRBD2	TRBJ2-2	TGTGCCATCAGTGGGCCTAGCGGGGACTACACCGGGGAGCTGTTTTTT	CAISGPSGDYTGELFF
many	TRBV12-3/TRBV12-4	TRBD1	TRBJ2-1	TGTGCCAGCATTTCCGGGACAGGGGTCTACAATGAGCAGTTCTTC	CASISGTGVYNEQFF
many	TRBV6-5	.	TRBJ2-3	TGTGCCAGCAGTCGCGGGCTGAGGGGCACAGATACGCAGTATTTT	CASSRGLRGTDTQYF
few	TRBV20-1	.	TRBJ1-2	TGCAGTGCTATTCACACAGATAACTATGGCTACACCTTC	CSAIHTDNYGYTF
.	TRBV29-1	.	TRBJ2-7	TGCAGCGTCGAGGGGGGTGAGTCGGGAGCCGAGCAGTACTTC	CSVEGGESGAEQYF
.	TRBV15	.	TRBJ1-5	TGTGCCACCAGCAGAGACGCGTTGATAGAGCCCCAGCATTTT	CATSRDALIEPQHF
many	TRBV7-7	.	TRBJ2-5	TGTGCTAGCAGCTTAAATTCCGGGAGAAACCGGGAGACCCAGTACTTC	CASSLNSGRNRETQYF
many	TRBV10-3	.	TRBJ2-7	TGTGCCATCAGTTCACGGGTGAGAGAAGAGCAGTACTTC	CAISSRVREEQYF
.	TRBV20-1	TRBD2	TRBJ2-1	TGCAGTGCTAGAGACATTCTAGCGGGAGGCACCTACAATGAGCAGTTCTTC	CSARDILAGGTYNEQFF
few	TRBV4-3	TRBD1	TRBJ2-7	TGCGCCAGCAGCCAAGATAGGACAGGGTCGAAAGAGCAGTACTTC	CASSQDRTGSKEQYF
many	TRBV12-3/TRBV12-4	TRBD2	TRBJ2-1	TGTGCCAGCAGCCGTATAGCGGGGCACAATGAGCAGTTCTTC	CASSRIAGHNEQFF
few	TRBV20-1	TRBD2	TRBJ2-7	TGCAGTGCTAGAGATTACCAGCGGGGGAAAGCCTACGAGCAGTACTTC	CSARDYQRGKAYEQYF
few	TRBV12-3/TRBV12-4	.	TRBJ1-6	TGTGCCAGCAGTTTATCGGGGCGCCTAAATTCACCCCTCCACTTT	CASSLSGRLNSPLHF
.	TRBV20-1	.	TRBJ2-2	TGCAGTGCTAGAGATTTGACTAGAGGCACCGGGGAGCTGTTTTTT	CSARDLTRGTGELFF
few	TRBV20-1	.	TRBJ2-5	TGCAGTGCTAGAGAGGGAGTCAGTTGGGAGACCCAGTACTTC	CSAREGVSWETQYF
.	TRBV18	.	TRBJ2-6	TGTGCCAGCTCACCAGGGGCTGCAGGGGCCAACGTCCTGACTTTC	CASSPGAAGANVLTF
.	TRBV7-2	TRBD2	TRBJ2-1	TGTGCCAGCAGCATTCTTTTAGCGGGGGGCCGCAATGAGCAGTTCTTC	CASSILLAGGRNEQFF
many	TRBV5-1	.	TRBJ2-1	TGCGCCAGCAGCTTACTAGTAGGGAACGAGCAGTTCTTC	CASSLLVGNEQFF
few	TRBV29-1	TRBD1	TRBJ1-2	TGCAGCGCTGACAGGGGCGGTGGCTACACCTTC	CSADRGGGYTF
few	TRBV20-1	TRBD2	TRBJ2-1	TGCAGTGCTACTCGACTAGCGGGGGCGAGCTCCTACAATGAGCAGTTCTTC	CSATRLAGASSYNEQFF
.	TRBV6-5	TRBD1	TRBJ1-5	TGTGCCAGCAGTTACGGGACAGGGCATCAGCCCCAGCATTTT	CASSYGTGHQPQHF
few	TRBV2	TRBD1	TRBJ2-3	TGTGCCAGCAGTTTCTGGACAGGGACAGATACGCAGTATTTT	CASSFWTGTDTQYF
many	TRBV12-3/TRBV12-4	TRBD2	TRBJ2-5	TGTGCCAGCAACCCCGGACTAGCGCTGGAGACCCAGTACTTC	CASNPGLALETQYF
.	TRBV20-1	TRBD2	TRBJ2-1	TGCAGTGCTAACCCGGGACTAAACAATGAGCAGTTCTTC	CSANPGLNNEQFF
few	TRBV6-1	.	TRBJ1-3	TGTGCCAGCAGCCCGGGCCGTGGGTGGGGGCCCTCTGGAAACACCATATATTTT	CASSPGRGWGPSGNTIYF
few	TRBV6-1	TRBD2	TRBJ2-2	TGTGCCAGCAGTAGACGTAGCGGGAGGGCCGCTAACGGGGAGCTGTTTTTT	CASSRRSGRAANGELFF
.	TRBV24-1	.	TRBJ2-3	TGTGCCACCAGTGGTGAAGATACGCAGTATTTT	CATSGEDTQYF
many	TRBV10-3	TRBD1	TRBJ2-3	TGTGCCACGACAGGGGGCCAGGGCAGGGGGAAGGATACGCAGTATTTT	CATTGGQGRGKDTQYF
.	TRBV29-1	TRBD2	TRBJ2-3	TGCAGCGGAGGGAGGGCGGGCACAGATACGCAGTATTTT	CSGGRAGTDTQYF
.	TRBV10-2	.	TRBJ2-7	TGCGCCAGCACCACAGGGCAAGTCTCCTACGAGCAGTACTTC	CASTTGQVSYEQYF
.	TRBV12-3/TRBV12-4	.	TRBJ1-2	TGTGCCAGCAGTTTGCGCGGGGATCCTAACTATGGCTACACCTTC	CASSLRGDPNYGYTF
few	TRBV9	.	TRBJ1-1	TGTGCCAGCAGCGAGGGACCGGGTGGACAGAAGAGCACTGAAGCTTTCTTT	CASSEGPGGQKSTEAFF
.	TRBV5-1	.	TRBJ1-1	TGCGCCAGCAGCGGCTCCCCTGAGGGTGAAGCTTTCTTT	CASSGSPEGEAFF